This T cell receptor (beta chain) was recovered during a study of shared T cell receptors in the human thymus. Produced via immunoSEQ multiplex PCR; TCRdb's table is partial and in-frame only. Of hundreds of thousands of clones listed, approximately 78% were seen once; the top ten hold about 0.013%. The V and J ends lost 1 base and 8 bases, in that order; junction bases with no gene match: 4. Germline V gene lookup returns CDR1 SGHTA and CDR2 FQGNSA. The CDR3 has 15 amino acids. This sample also appeared in a second study, on human thymus T cells.

The chain has TRBV7-2 and TRBJ2-1; 11 bases fit TRBD2. The clonotype comes from a boy in the first two years of life with a congenital heart defect. Sequencing was carried out using thymocytes. The CDR3 DNA follows: TGTGCCAGCAGCTTAGAACTAGCGGGAGTCCATGAGCAGTTCTTC. The encoded protein is CASSLELAGVHEQFF.